A selection of T cell receptor beta chains follows, all from one sample in a study of T cell responses to AZD1222 COVID-19 vaccine. The method was immunoSEQ multiplex PCR; TCRdb's version includes in-frame clones alone and lacks a portion of them. The repertoire holds about 140,000 clones, 90% to 95% seen once, with around 3.5% in the top ten. Sequencing used peripheral blood, obtained 28 days after the second AZD1222 dose. The receptors come from an adult who received the AZD1222 COVID-19 vaccine. Both conserved end residues are part of each CDR3. The order of the fields is CDR3 protein, CDR3 DNA, clone size, CDR3 length, V gene, J gene, D gene. A D gene is named only where the DNA matches it firmly. Size is stated for part of the rows, as once, few or many counts, or as a class when the clone is expanded.

CDR3aa: CASTPSIGGPETQYF
CDR3nt: TGTGCCAGCACCCCCTCAATCGGGGGTCCGGAGACCCAGTACTTC
abundance: -
len: 15
v_gene: TRBV7-9
j_gene: TRBJ2-5
d_gene: -

CDR3aa: CASSLTPKNTEAFF
CDR3nt: TGTGCCAGCAGTTTAACCCCTAAGAACACTGAAGCTTTCTTT
abundance: -
len: 14
v_gene: TRBV28
j_gene: TRBJ1-1
d_gene: -

CDR3aa: CASSETGGLSGNTIYF
CDR3nt: TGTGCCAGCAGCGAGACCGGGGGCCTCTCTGGAAACACCATATATTTT
abundance: -
len: 16
v_gene: TRBV9
j_gene: TRBJ1-3
d_gene: -

CDR3aa: CASSQEGTDTQYF
CDR3nt: TGCGCCAGCAGCCAAGAAGGTACAGATACGCAGTATTTT
abundance: -
len: 13
v_gene: TRBV4-1
j_gene: TRBJ2-3
d_gene: -

CDR3aa: CASSQEYRSLGTRVQPQHF
CDR3nt: TGCGCCAGCAGCCAAGAATATAGATCTCTGGGAACAAGGGTTCAGCCCCAGCATTTT
abundance: once
len: 19
v_gene: TRBV4-1
j_gene: TRBJ1-5
d_gene: -

CDR3aa: CASSFSTGGSRTEAFF
CDR3nt: TGTGCCAGCAGTTTCTCAACAGGGGGCTCGAGGACTGAAGCTTTCTTT
abundance: -
len: 16
v_gene: TRBV6-5
j_gene: TRBJ1-1
d_gene: TRBD1

CDR3aa: CASSHEQLDEQFF
CDR3nt: TGTGCCAGCAGCCACGAGCAACTTGATGAGCAGTTCTTC
abundance: -
len: 13
v_gene: TRBV9
j_gene: TRBJ2-1
d_gene: -

CDR3aa: CASSRLDPGQDYGYTF
CDR3nt: TGTGCCAGCAGCCGTTTGGATCCGGGACAGGACTATGGCTACACCTTC
abundance: once
len: 16
v_gene: TRBV3-1/TRBV3-2
j_gene: TRBJ1-2
d_gene: TRBD1

CDR3aa: CASSSGLNEQFF
CDR3nt: TGCGCCAGCTCTTCGGGGCTAAATGAGCAGTTCTTC
abundance: -
len: 12
v_gene: TRBV10-2
j_gene: TRBJ2-1
d_gene: -

CDR3aa: CASSFGLEDRRRSYEQYF
CDR3nt: TGCGCCAGCAGCTTTGGCCTTGAGGACAGGCGTCGTTCCTACGAGCAGTACTTC
abundance: -
len: 18
v_gene: TRBV5-1
j_gene: TRBJ2-7
d_gene: TRBD1

CDR3aa: CASSSRSGSSTDTQYF
CDR3nt: TGTGCCAGCAGTTCAAGATCAGGGTCTAGCACAGATACGCAGTATTTT
abundance: -
len: 16
v_gene: TRBV6-5
j_gene: TRBJ2-3
d_gene: -

CDR3aa: CASSPGGPGTEAFF
CDR3nt: TGTGCCTCGAGCCCCGGCGGCCCGGGCACTGAAGCTTTCTTT
abundance: -
len: 14
v_gene: TRBV7-9
j_gene: TRBJ1-1
d_gene: -

CDR3aa: CASSYRTGSGNTIYF
CDR3nt: TGTGCCAGCAGTTACAGGACAGGCTCTGGAAACACCATATATTTT
abundance: few
len: 15
v_gene: TRBV6-5
j_gene: TRBJ1-3
d_gene: TRBD1

CDR3aa: CASSSGGRGYTF
CDR3nt: TGTGCCAGCAGTTCAGGGGGCCGGGGCTACACCTTC
abundance: -
len: 12
v_gene: TRBV6-5
j_gene: TRBJ1-2
d_gene: TRBD1

CDR3aa: CASSRRKNDNSPLHF
CDR3nt: TGTGCCAGCAGTCGACGGAAAAACGATAATTCACCCCTCCACTTT
abundance: -
len: 15
v_gene: TRBV6-2/TRBV6-3
j_gene: TRBJ1-6
d_gene: -

CDR3aa: CASRGRPGQDEGYTF
CDR3nt: TGCGCCAGCAGGGGGAGACCGGGACAGGACGAGGGCTACACCTTC
abundance: once
len: 15
v_gene: TRBV5-1
j_gene: TRBJ1-2
d_gene: TRBD1

CDR3aa: CASSFRGWDTEAFF
CDR3nt: TGTGCCAGCAGCTTCAGGGGGTGGGACACTGAAGCTTTCTTT
abundance: -
len: 14
v_gene: TRBV5-5
j_gene: TRBJ1-1
d_gene: TRBD1

CDR3aa: CASSHDGLAGGADTQYF
CDR3nt: TGCGCCAGCAGCCACGACGGACTAGCGGGAGGAGCAGATACGCAGTATTTT
abundance: -
len: 17
v_gene: TRBV4-3
j_gene: TRBJ2-3
d_gene: TRBD2

CDR3aa: CSASASYNEQFF
CDR3nt: TGCAGTGCTAGTGCCAGTTACAATGAGCAGTTCTTC
abundance: -
len: 12
v_gene: TRBV20-1
j_gene: TRBJ2-1
d_gene: -

CDR3aa: CASFWTGASPLHF
CDR3nt: TGTGCCAGCTTCTGGACAGGGGCGTCCCCCCTCCACTTT
abundance: -
len: 13
v_gene: TRBV6-5
j_gene: TRBJ1-6
d_gene: TRBD1

CDR3aa: CASIGERLTDTQYF
CDR3nt: TGTGCCAGTATAGGAGAACGCCTCACAGATACGCAGTATTTT
abundance: -
len: 14
v_gene: TRBV19
j_gene: TRBJ2-3
d_gene: -

CDR3aa: CASSLIGLIYF
CDR3nt: TGTGCCAGCAGCCTGATAGGGCTGATCTACTTC
abundance: -
len: 11
v_gene: TRBV3-1/TRBV3-2
j_gene: TRBJ2-7
d_gene: -

CDR3aa: CASSLIGLAGQETQYF
CDR3nt: TGTGCCAGCAGCCTCATAGGACTAGCGGGGCAGGAGACCCAGTACTTC
abundance: -
len: 16
v_gene: TRBV5-4
j_gene: TRBJ2-5
d_gene: TRBD2

CDR3aa: CASRTTGDNQPQHF
CDR3nt: TGTGCCAGCAGAACGACAGGGGATAATCAGCCCCAGCATTTT
abundance: -
len: 14
v_gene: TRBV28
j_gene: TRBJ1-5
d_gene: TRBD1

CDR3aa: CASSLVGGNSYNEQFF
CDR3nt: TGTGCCAGCAGCTTAGTCGGGGGAAACTCCTACAATGAGCAGTTCTTC
abundance: -
len: 16
v_gene: TRBV7-6
j_gene: TRBJ2-1
d_gene: -

CDR3aa: CASSFRTGTGELFF
CDR3nt: TGTGCCAGCAGTTTTAGGACAGGCACCGGGGAGCTGTTTTTT
abundance: -
len: 14
v_gene: TRBV28
j_gene: TRBJ2-2
d_gene: TRBD1

CDR3aa: CASSQQTVSYEQYF
CDR3nt: TGTGCCAGCAGCCAACAGACAGTCTCCTACGAGCAGTACTTC
abundance: -
len: 14
v_gene: TRBV14
j_gene: TRBJ2-7
d_gene: -

CDR3aa: CASKDRGTYNSPLHF
CDR3nt: TGTGCCAGCAAGGACAGGGGGACTTATAATTCACCCCTCCACTTT
abundance: -
len: 15
v_gene: TRBV2
j_gene: TRBJ1-6
d_gene: TRBD1

CDR3aa: CASSHQSRADGTGYTF
CDR3nt: TGTGCCAGCAGCCATCAGAGTCGGGCAGATGGGACCGGCTACACCTTC
abundance: -
len: 16
v_gene: TRBV7-6
j_gene: TRBJ1-2
d_gene: -

CDR3aa: CASSLGTGGYTF
CDR3nt: TGTGCCAGCAGCTTAGGGACGGGTGGCTACACCTTC
abundance: few
len: 12
v_gene: TRBV7-2
j_gene: TRBJ1-2
d_gene: -

CDR3aa: CASSRPGTAGGATQYF
CDR3nt: TGTGCCAGCAGTCGACCAGGGACCGCCGGGGGTGCGACCCAGTACTTC
abundance: -
len: 16
v_gene: TRBV27
j_gene: TRBJ2-5
d_gene: -

CDR3aa: CASSPRRGGRSYNEQFF
CDR3nt: TGCGCCAGCAGTCCTAGGAGGGGCGGAAGGTCCTACAATGAGCAGTTCTTC
abundance: -
len: 17
v_gene: TRBV10-2
j_gene: TRBJ2-1
d_gene: -

CDR3aa: CASSISENTGELFF
CDR3nt: TGTGCCAGTAGTATCAGCGAGAACACCGGGGAGCTGTTTTTT
abundance: -
len: 14
v_gene: TRBV19
j_gene: TRBJ2-2
d_gene: -

CDR3aa: CASSRNGGTIYF
CDR3nt: TGTGCCAGTAGTAGGAACGGGGGCACCATATATTTT
abundance: -
len: 12
v_gene: TRBV19
j_gene: TRBJ1-3
d_gene: -

CDR3aa: CASSPTSVSYEQYF
CDR3nt: TGTGCCAGCAGCCCGACTAGCGTCTCCTACGAGCAGTACTTC
abundance: -
len: 14
v_gene: TRBV3-1/TRBV3-2
j_gene: TRBJ2-7
d_gene: TRBD2

CDR3aa: CASSFGLGPNTGELFF
CDR3nt: TGTGCCAGCAGTTTCGGCCTTGGGCCCAACACCGGGGAGCTGTTTTTT
abundance: -
len: 16
v_gene: TRBV6-5
j_gene: TRBJ2-2
d_gene: -

CDR3aa: CASSLVGLAGASYEQYF
CDR3nt: TGTGCCAGCAGCTTAGTGGGACTAGCGGGAGCAAGTTACGAGCAGTACTTC
abundance: -
len: 17
v_gene: TRBV7-2
j_gene: TRBJ2-7
d_gene: TRBD2